The 5 T cell receptor beta chains in this list originate from one sample, sequenced in a study of T cells in Graves' hyperthyroidism and ophthalmopathy. Researchers amplified the TCR beta CDR3 regions from RNA transcripts. During a first-round RT-PCR of the TCR CDR3, the HTBI primer set was used. TCRdb fed the multiplex PCR reads into MiXCR, producing one record per CDR3 protein. Of about 290,000 distinct CDR3 sequences in the sample, about 15% were seen once. Sequenced sample: blood. The receptors here all came from a woman between 45 and 65 years old with Graves' hyperthyroidism that later progressed to Graves' ophthalmopathy.

Only a few counts were recorded for this clonotype. The rearrangement joins TRBV5-1 to TRBJ1-6, with D unresolved. CDR1 and CDR2 (germline): SGHRS, YFSETQ. The CDR3 has 14 residues. Trimming left V 6 bases short and J 7 bases short, with 14 bases between. The CDR3 loop reads CASKVEAGNSPLHF. CDR3 in DNA: TGCGCCAGCAAGGTCGAAGCGGGCAATTCACCCCTCCACTTT.

The table lists this clonotype with many counts. V gene TRBV7-2 combines with J gene TRBJ2-3; 7 positions agree with TRBD2. Trimming cost V 3 bases and J 6 bases; bases outside gene matches: 15. The CDR3 is made up of 17 amino acids. Germline V gene lookup returns CDR1 SGHTA and CDR2 FQGNSA. The CDR3 DNA is TGTGCCAGCAGCTTCTCTGTAATAGCGGGTTGGAGGGATACGCAGTATTTT. This codes for CASSFSVIAGWRDTQYF.

The chain uses TRBV6-1 and TRBJ1-4; D is undetermined. The CDR3 totals 16 residues. Trimming stripped 4 bases from V and 8 bases from J, with 20 bases between. CDR1 is MNHNS, CDR2 SASEGT, per germline. The CDR3 protein is CASSAISGYSREKLFF. The CDR3 coding sequence is TGTGCCAGCAGTGCGATTTCGGGATATAGCAGGGAAAAACTGTTTTTT.

This clonotype was detected many times. The V call is TRBV9, the J call TRBJ2-2; D possibly corresponds to TRBD2 (7 bases). Deletions cut 2 bases from V and 4 bases from J, with 18 bases between. Germline V gives CDR1 SGDLS, CDR2 YYNGEE. The length of the CDR3 is 17 residues. In nucleotides, the CDR3 is TGTGCCAGCAGCGTGCCATGGGGGGGCGGCGGCACCGGGGAGCTGTTTTTT. It translates to CASSVPWGGGGTGELFF.

This clonotype has at least ten counts. The CDR3 DNA reads TGTGCCAGCAGTTTATTATCGGAGGAGCAGTTCTTC. It codes for CASSLLSEEQFF. The genes are TRBV28 and TRBJ2-1; no definite D call. CDR3 size: 12 residues. Germline V lookup: CDR1 MDHEN, CDR2 SYDVKM. Trimming took 1 base from V and 10 from J, leaving 8 bases between them.